This T cell receptor (beta chain) was recovered during a study of shared clonotypes between healthy human individuals. Study-level results: How much donors shared clonotypes was expected to be affected by sequencing depth.

The assay was immunoSEQ multiplex PCR, and TCRdb's table has in-frame clones only and misses some. The data contain fewer than 550,000 clones, over 75% of them singletons. This clone was seen a single time. Its antigen is not known. V was cut by 0 bases and J by 5 bases, with 20 bases left in between. Germline V gene data show CDR1 as SGDLS and CDR2 as YYNGEE. The CDR3 is 17 residues long. Material for sequencing was PBMCs. The V and J genes are TRBV9 and TRBJ2-5; D is possibly TRBD1 or TRBD2 (6 bases each). This receptor was taken from a woman between 40 and 55 years old in good health. Some clones in this sample may be carry-over from other donors' samples. The CDR3 nucleotides read TGTGCCAGCAGCGTAGGAGGGGGTGGCTCGGGGGTCGAGACCCAGTACTTC. This encodes CASSVGGGGSGVETQYF.